This passage covers 21 T cell receptor beta chains from one sample sequenced in a study of T cells and Merkel cell carcinoma outcomes. Libraries were prepared by immunoSEQ multiplex PCR; TCRdb keeps only in-frame clonotypes and omits some of them. Of roughly 300 clones detected, 95% to 98% appear once; the ten largest clones hold approximately 4.8%. Sequenced sample: tumor tissue from Merkel cell carcinoma. Receptor source: a human donor with Merkel cell carcinoma.

This clone was seen only once. V and J are TRBV27 and TRBJ2-7; possibly TRBD1 or TRBD2 for D (6 bases each). Between the trimmed V and J ends, which lost 5 bases and 3 bases, there was a span of 11 bases. Germline V lookup: CDR1 MNHEY, CDR2 SMNVEV (reference sequence). This CDR3 is 13 amino acids long. The CDR3 loop is CASSRLGGYEQYF. The CDR3 DNA is TGTGCCAGCAGTCGACTAGGGGGCTACGAGCAGTACTTC.

This sequence joins TRBV2 and TRBJ1-4; D is possibly TRBD1 (5 bases). The CDR3 totals 14 residues. CDR1 and CDR2 from the germline V gene are SNHLY and FYNNEI. Trimming removed 2 bases at V and 5 bases at J, with 9 bases between. CDR3 protein: CASSEWGLNEKLFF. Here the CDR3 DNA reads TGTGCCAGCAGTGAATGGGGGTTGAATGAAAAACTGTTTTTT.

The rearrangement joins TRBV12-5 to TRBJ1-4; D ambiguous. Germline V gives CDR1 LGHNT, CDR2 FRNRAP. V shed 6 bases and J shed 11 bases, with 10 bases lying between them. This CDR3 is 11 amino acids long. The CDR3 nucleotides are TGTGCTAGTGGGGGCCAAGGGAAACTGTTTTTT. It specifies CASGGQGKLFF. The full variable domain, rest sourced from reference TRBV12-5 and TRBJ1-4, is DARVTQTPRHKVTEMGQEVTMRCQPILGHNTVFWYRQTMMQGLELLAYFRNRAPLDDSGMPKDRFSAEMPDATLATLKIQPSEPRDSAVYFCASGGQGKLFFGSGTQLSVL.

This clone appeared once. The chain is built from TRBV10-2 and TRBJ2-5; 8 bases agree with TRBD2. The CDR3 has 15 residues. Per germline, CDR1 WSHSY and CDR2 SAAADI. The V gene end was trimmed by 6 bases and the J gene end by 1 base; junction bases not matched to a gene: 7. The DNA for the CDR3 is TGCGCCAGCAGCCCGACTAGCGCCAGCCAAGAGACCCAGTACTTC. This gives the protein CASSPTSASQETQYF.

This chain joins TRBV5-7 and TRBJ2-6; D gene ambiguous. TRBV5-7 is an open reading frame whose function is uncertain. V gave up 7 bases and J gave up 5 bases, with 22 bases separating them. The CDR3 consists of 17 residues. The CDR3 bases are TGTGCCAGCCGAACAGTCTTGCGACAAAGTCGGGCCAACGTCCTGACTTTC. Its protein product is CASRTVLRQSRANVLTF.

V gene TRBV5-1 combines with J gene TRBJ2-5; D unclear. The V gene lost 0 bases and the J gene lost 2 bases, with 5 bases spanning the gap. This CDR3 is 13 amino acids long. Germline values: CDR1 SGHRS, CDR2 YFSETQ. In DNA form, the CDR3 reads TGCGCCAGCAGCTTGGTCTATCAAGAGACCCAGTACTTC. It translates to CASSLVYQETQYF.

The J gene is TRBJ1-1, the V gene TRBV29-1, with D unclear. Per the germline V gene, CDR1 is SQVTM and CDR2 is ANQGSEA. This CDR3 region has 12 residues. V dropped 3 bases and J dropped 6 bases, with 11 bases sitting between them. CDR3 DNA: TGCAGCGTTGACAGCGGGGTTCCTGAAGCTTTCTTT. Translating it yields CSVDSGVPEAFF.

This chain connects TRBV18 to TRBJ2-6; possibly TRBD2 for D (5 bases). V was cut by 5 bases and J by 4 bases, with 18 bases left in between. Germline loops: CDR1 KGHSH, CDR2 LQKENI. The CDR3 length is 17 residues. The DNA for the CDR3 is TGTGCCAGCTCATCGACTACGTCCCCTGGGGGGGCCAACGTCCTGACTTTC. Translated, it gives CASSSTTSPGGANVLTF. The whole variable domain, filled in from reference TRBV18 and TRBJ2-6, reads NAGVMQNPRHLVRRRGQEARLRCSPMKGHSHVYWYRQLPEEGLKFMVYLQKENIIDESGMPKERFSAEFPKEGPSILRIQQVVRGDSAAYFCASSSTTSPGGANVLTFGAGSRLTVL.

The chain joins TRBV9 to TRBJ2-7, with D perhaps matching TRBD1 (6 bases). Germline V gene sequence: CDR1 SGDLS, CDR2 YYNGEE. V was trimmed by 4 bases and J by 2 bases, leaving 13 bases between them. The CDR3 loop spans 14 amino acids. CDR3 sequence: CASSPRQAPYEQYF. The CDR3 DNA follows: TGTGCCAGCAGCCCTAGACAGGCTCCCTACGAGCAGTACTTC.

V and J are TRBV19 and TRBJ2-3; 11 bases line up with TRBD2. In germline, CDR1 is LNHDA, CDR2 SQIVND (reference sequence). After removal of 0 bases from V and 1 base from J, the junction contained 0 bases not matched to a gene. This CDR3 spans 16 amino acids. The DNA of the CDR3 is TGTGCCAGTAGTATAGAACTAGCGGGGGGCACAGATACGCAGTATTTT. As protein: CASSIELAGGTDTQYF. The full variable domain, with the rest looked up from reference TRBV19 and TRBJ2-3, is DGGITQSPKYLFRKEGQNVTLSCEQNLNHDAMYWYRQDPGQGLRLIYYSQIVNDFQKGDIAEGYSVSREKKESFPLTVTSAQKNPTAFYLCASSIELAGGTDTQYFGPGTRLTVL.

This CDR3 reads CASSQTGGRGNTEAFF. The CDR3 DNA reads TGCGCCAGCAGCCAAACCGGAGGGCGGGGGAACACTGAAGCTTTCTTT. The genes are TRBV4-1 and TRBJ1-1; D unresolved. CDR3 size: 16 residues. Germline assignment: CDR1 MGHRA and CDR2 YSYEKL. Trimming pared 2 bases from V and 1 base from J, leaving 14 bases between.

The J gene is TRBJ2-3, the V gene TRBV4-3; 10 bases align to TRBD2. CDR3 length equals 16 residues. Germline V gene lookup returns CDR1 LGHNA and CDR2 YSLEER. The J segment lost 0 bases and the V segment lost 4 bases, leaving 4 bases of the junction unmatched. CDR3 in amino acids: CASSLWTSGSTDTQYF. The CDR3 region has the DNA TGCGCCAGCAGCCTTTGGACTAGCGGAAGCACAGATACGCAGTATTTT.

The chain carries TRBV4-1 and TRBJ2-1; D unclear. The length of the CDR3 is 14 residues. V shed 6 bases and J shed 2 bases, with 11 bases lying between them. CDR1 is MGHRA, CDR2 YSYEKL, per germline. The CDR3 reads CASSAPYAYNEQFF. CDR3 bases: TGCGCCAGCAGTGCGCCCTACGCCTACAATGAGCAGTTCTTC.

This chain uses TRBV30 with TRBJ1-2; possibly TRBD1 for D (5 bases). V lost 5 bases, J lost 6 bases, and 19 bases lay in between. The length of the CDR3 is 14 residues. CDR1 GTSNPN and CDR2 SVGIG come from the germline V gene (reference sequence). This CDR3 reads CAWLKGPGVDGYTF. Here the CDR3 DNA reads TGTGCCTGGCTAAAGGGCCCGGGGGTGGATGGCTACACCTTC.

The chain combines TRBV2 with TRBJ2-7; the D gene is possibly TRBD2 (5 bases). The CDR3 covers 13 residues. From germline, CDR1 is SNHLY and CDR2 FYNNEI. The germline V and J ends were trimmed by 4 bases and 6 bases, with 13 bases remaining between them. CDR3 coding DNA: TGTGCCAGCAGTGGAGGGCCTAACGCCGAGCAGTACTTC. It specifies CASSGGPNAEQYF.

For the CDR3, the DNA is TGTGCCAGCAGCGTAGACGGGAGCTACGAGCAGTACTTC. Translated, it gives CASSVDGSYEQYF. The V call is TRBV9, the J call TRBJ2-7; D possibly corresponds to TRBD2 (6 bases). Germline CDR1 reads SGDLS; CDR2 reads YYNGEE. The CDR3 covers 13 residues. Between the trimmed V and J ends, which lost 0 bases and 3 bases, there was a span of 7 bases. Combining the CDR3 with reference TRBV9 and TRBJ2-7 gives the whole variable domain DSGVTQTPKHLITATGQRVTLRCSPRSGDLSVYWYQQSLDQGLQFLIQYYNGEERAKGNILERFSAQQFPDLHSELNLSSLELGDSALYFCASSVDGSYEQYFGPGTRLTVT.

Here the CDR3 reads CASSQDYAKNIQYF. In DNA, the CDR3 is TGTGCCAGCAGCCAAGACTACGCCAAAAACATTCAGTACTTC. The V gene is TRBV4-2, the J gene TRBJ2-4; D not resolved. V was cut by 0 bases and J by 1 base, with 4 bases left in between. CDR1 is LGHNA, CDR2 YNFKEQ, per germline. This CDR3 is built from 14 residues.

The chain is built from TRBV7-9 and TRBJ1-1; no clear D gene. From germline, CDR1 is SEHNR and CDR2 FQNEAQ (reference sequence). The CDR3 contains 14 residues. The V and J ends lost 1 base and 1 base respectively, with 7 bases between them. For the CDR3, the DNA is TGTGCCAGCAGCTTAGGATCTTCGAACACTGAAGCTTTCTTT. Residues: CASSLGSSNTEAFF.

The chain employs TRBV4-2 and TRBJ1-1; D unclear. Germline values: CDR1 LGHNA, CDR2 YNFKEQ. The CDR3 runs 14 residues. Trimming shortened V by 3 bases and J by 0 bases, and 8 bases separated the two germline ends. The CDR3 nucleotides are TGTGCCAGCAGCCACGGATACATGAACACTGAAGCTTTCTTT. Translation gives CASSHGYMNTEAFF.

As to this clone: The junction differs from germline at one of its ends, possibly a read error. The sample holds other DNA sequences that translate to the same CDR3. The V gene is TRBV6-4, the J gene TRBJ1-2; 7 bases line up with TRBD1. Per germline, CDR1 MRHNA and CDR2 SNTAGT. The CDR3 has 12 residues. The CDR3 DNA is TGTGCCAGCATGGTGAGGGGGCAGGGCTACACCTTT. Its translation: CASMVRGQGYTF.

The V call is TRBV11-3, the J call TRBJ2-7, with no clear D. The length of the CDR3 is 13 residues. Germline values: CDR1 SGHNT, CDR2 YENEEA. The V end was cut by 0 bases, the J end by 3 bases, with 6 bases between. The DNA of the CDR3 is TGTGCCAGCAGCTTAGAGCTCCACTACGAGCAGTACTTC. It is translated as CASSLELHYEQYF.